This TCR beta chain was found in a study of T cell responses to AZD1222 COVID-19 vaccine. The study, taken as a whole, reports: Across spike, vaccine-associated CD4 TCRs were found, dominant at 160-218 and 743-854. Samples come after the peak T cell response, not at day 14. Among the donors, most were white British and more were female, and clonal diversity was possibly underestimated.

Worth noting for this clone: What it recognizes is unknown.

V was clipped by 6 bases and J by 7 bases; unmatched bases: 6. Germline V CDR1 and CDR2: SGDLS, YYNGEE. The CDR3 runs to 13 residues. The method was immunoSEQ multiplex PCR; TCRdb's version includes in-frame clones alone and lacks a portion of them. Found here are about 78,000 clones, roughly 90% of them singletons; the top ten hold roughly 24%. The input for sequencing was peripheral blood, taken on day 0 of AZD1222 vaccination. The chain is built from TRBV9 and TRBJ2-1; 8 nucleotides line up with TRBD2. This clonotype was obtained from an adult in good health. As DNA, the CDR3 is TGTGCCAGCAACAGGCGGGGGGCGAATGAGCAGTTCTTC. It specifies CASNRRGANEQFF.